This T cell receptor (beta chain) was identified during a study of T cells in localized non-small cell lung cancer. Study outcomes and limitations: Sequencing was limited to one tumor region, leaving the possibility of heterogeneity open. Uninvolved adjacent lung had the highest recorded T cell clonality, with tumor below it. A median of 57 of the top 100 tumor clones appeared in adjacent lung, which was paired and uninvolved. Patients showing higher blood T cell density tended to see longer overall survival.

From germline, CDR1 is MNHGY and CDR2 SAAAGT. Trimming cost V 2 bases and J 6 bases, with 16 bases left between them. The CDR3 contains 15 residues. This clone is deemed medium-sized. Antigen: not known. Method: immunoSEQ multiplex PCR; TCRdb's copy keeps in-frame clones and lacks some. The sample includes 1,600 or so clones, 20% to 30% seen only once; the top ten take 20% to 25%. The material sequenced was normal lung tissue next to the tumor, taken before any cancer treatment. This TCR was sampled from a male donor at least 60 years old with stage II lung adenocarcinoma. The chain carries TRBV6-8 and TRBJ1-1; the D is unclear. CDR3 in DNA: TGTGCCAGCAGTTACGGAGGGTTACCTATAGCTGAAGCTTTCTTT. Protein: CASSYGGLPIAEAFF.